This TCR beta chain appears in the sequencing data of a study of response to subunit inactivated influenza vaccine. This clonotype was seen a few times. Antigen unknown. Study results and caveats: There was a suggestion from the authors that each seasonal influenza vaccination recruits few new T cells.

One entry per CDR3 protein, called by TCRdb with MiXCR from the RT-PCR reads. The sample carries hundreds of thousands of distinct CDR3 sequences, 12% recorded once. The CDR3 spans 15 residues. V lost 6 bases and J 2 bases, leaving 15 bases between the germline ends. CDR1 and CDR2 (germline): MNHEY, SVGEGT. The sequence came from a man aged 45-60 years who received an inactivated influenza vaccine. The chain joins TRBV6-2 or TRBV6-3 to TRBJ2-3; maybe TRBD1 (6 bases). Sequencing used PBMCs from blood, obtained on the day of vaccination. Here the CDR3 reads CASSELGTHTDTQYF. The DNA of the CDR3 is TGTGCCAGCAGCGAACTTGGGACACACACAGATACGCAGTATTTT.